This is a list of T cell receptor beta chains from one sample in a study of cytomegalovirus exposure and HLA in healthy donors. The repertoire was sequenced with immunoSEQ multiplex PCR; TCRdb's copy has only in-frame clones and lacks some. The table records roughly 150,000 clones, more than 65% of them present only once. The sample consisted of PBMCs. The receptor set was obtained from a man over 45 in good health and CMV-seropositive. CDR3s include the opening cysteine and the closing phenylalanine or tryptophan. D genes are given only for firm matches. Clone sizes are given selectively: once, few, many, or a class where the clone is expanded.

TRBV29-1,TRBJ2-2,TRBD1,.,TGCAGCGCTTGGGCTTTTAGAGGGGGCCGGCCCGGGGAGCTGTTTTTT,CSAWAFRGGRPGELFF
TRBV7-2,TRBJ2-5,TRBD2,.,TGTGCCAGCAGCTTCAGCGGGAGCGGGGAGACCCAGTACTTC,CASSFSGSGETQYF
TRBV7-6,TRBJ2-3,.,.,TGTGCCAGCAGCCCCTCGCGGAGGGCGGAAGATACGCAGTATTTT,CASSPSRRAEDTQYF
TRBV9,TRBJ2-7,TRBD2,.,TGTGCCAGCAGCGGGGGGACTAGCGGGAGGGCCTCGTCCGAGCAGTACTTC,CASSGGTSGRASSEQYF
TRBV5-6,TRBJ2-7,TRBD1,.,TGTGCCAGCAGCCGGACAGGGGAGCGGGACTACGAGCAGTACTTC,CASSRTGERDYEQYF
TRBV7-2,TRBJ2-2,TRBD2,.,TGTGCCAGCAGCGCGAGAGGGGGTACTAGCGGGAGGGCCTCCGGGGAGCTGTTTTTT,CASSARGGTSGRASGELFF
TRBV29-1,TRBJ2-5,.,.,TGCAGCGGCAGGGTTAGCGGAGGGCAAGAGACCCAGTACTTC,CSGRVSGGQETQYF
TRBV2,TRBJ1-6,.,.,TGTGCCAGCTCCCTTACCGAGCCCCGTAATTCACCCCTCCACTTT,CASSLTEPRNSPLHF
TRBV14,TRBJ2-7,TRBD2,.,TGTGCCAGCAGCCATCGGCCGGGGGGTGGCAAACCCTACGAGCAGTACTTC,CASSHRPGGGKPYEQYF
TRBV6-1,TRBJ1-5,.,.,TGTGCCAGCAGTGAAAACAGAAATCAGCCCCAGCATTTT,CASSENRNQPQHF
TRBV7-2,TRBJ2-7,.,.,TGTGCCAGCAGCTTCTTCCGCTACGAGCAGTACTTC,CASSFFRYEQYF
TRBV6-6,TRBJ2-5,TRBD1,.,TGTGCCAGCAGTTGGCCGGGACAGGGAGAAGAGACCCAGTACTTC,CASSWPGQGEETQYF
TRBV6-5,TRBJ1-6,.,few,TGTGCCAGCAGTTTTGGTCAGAACAGGGCCAATTCACCCCTCCACTTT,CASSFGQNRANSPLHF
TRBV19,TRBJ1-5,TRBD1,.,TGTGCCAGTAGTACCGACAGGGGCGGCAATCAGCCCCAGCATTTT,CASSTDRGGNQPQHF
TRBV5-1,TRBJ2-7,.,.,TGCGCCAGCAGCTTGGCGCCCGGGAACCTTTACGAGCAGTACTTC,CASSLAPGNLYEQYF
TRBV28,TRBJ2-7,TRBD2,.,TGTGCCAGCACTTCAGGGGCTAGCGGGAACTACGAGCAGTACTTC,CASTSGASGNYEQYF
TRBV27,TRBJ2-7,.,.,TGTGCCAGCAGTTTATTCGTAGAGGAGACGTCATACGAGCAGTACTTC,CASSLFVEETSYEQYF
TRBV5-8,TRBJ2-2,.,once,TGTGCCAGCAGCTTCTGGTCGTCAGCGAACACCGGGGAGCTGTTTTTT,CASSFWSSANTGELFF
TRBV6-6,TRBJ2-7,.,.,TGTGCCAGCAGTTTTCAATCCTACGAACAGTACTTC,CASSFQSYEQYF
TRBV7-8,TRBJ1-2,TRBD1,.,TGTGCCAGCAGCACCCTGGGACAGTCTAACTATGGCTACACCTTC,CASSTLGQSNYGYTF
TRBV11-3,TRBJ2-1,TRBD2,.,TGTGCCAGCAGCCGGGGGGGCGGGAGGGCCGGGAATGAGCAGTTCTTC,CASSRGGGRAGNEQFF
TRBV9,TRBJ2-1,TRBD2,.,TGTGCCAGCAGCGTAGCGGGGGGGGCGGGGGCTTACAATGAGCAGTTCTTC,CASSVAGGAGAYNEQFF
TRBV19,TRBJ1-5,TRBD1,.,TGTGCCAGTAAAGGACAGGTAAATCAGCCCCAGCATTTT,CASKGQVNQPQHF
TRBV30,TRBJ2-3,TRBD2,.,TGTGCCTGGACGCTAGCGGGGCCCACAGATACGCAGTATTTT,CAWTLAGPTDTQYF
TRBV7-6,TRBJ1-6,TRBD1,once,TGTGCCAGCAGCTTGACAGGGGCTCAGGACGATTCACCCCTCCACTTT,CASSLTGAQDDSPLHF
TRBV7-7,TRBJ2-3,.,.,TGTGCTAGCAGCCCCCAGGGGTCCCTGGGTACGCAGTATTTT,CASSPQGSLGTQYF
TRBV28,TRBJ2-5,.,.,TGTGCCAGCAGTTTAAGTGGTAGAGAAGAGACCCAGTACTTC,CASSLSGREETQYF
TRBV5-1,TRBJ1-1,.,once,TGCGCCAGCAGCTTGAATCAGAACACTGAAGCTTTCTTT,CASSLNQNTEAFF
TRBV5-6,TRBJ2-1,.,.,TGTGCCAGCAGCTCCCCGTTGGGCATCTCCTACAATGAGCAGTTCTTC,CASSSPLGISYNEQFF
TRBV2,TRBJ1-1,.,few,TGTGCCAGCAGTGAACCCCAGGGGCGGGTGAACACTGAAGCTTTCTTT,CASSEPQGRVNTEAFF
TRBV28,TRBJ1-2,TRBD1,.,TGTGCCAGCAGGCCCGGGACAGGTTCCTATGGCTACACCTTC,CASRPGTGSYGYTF